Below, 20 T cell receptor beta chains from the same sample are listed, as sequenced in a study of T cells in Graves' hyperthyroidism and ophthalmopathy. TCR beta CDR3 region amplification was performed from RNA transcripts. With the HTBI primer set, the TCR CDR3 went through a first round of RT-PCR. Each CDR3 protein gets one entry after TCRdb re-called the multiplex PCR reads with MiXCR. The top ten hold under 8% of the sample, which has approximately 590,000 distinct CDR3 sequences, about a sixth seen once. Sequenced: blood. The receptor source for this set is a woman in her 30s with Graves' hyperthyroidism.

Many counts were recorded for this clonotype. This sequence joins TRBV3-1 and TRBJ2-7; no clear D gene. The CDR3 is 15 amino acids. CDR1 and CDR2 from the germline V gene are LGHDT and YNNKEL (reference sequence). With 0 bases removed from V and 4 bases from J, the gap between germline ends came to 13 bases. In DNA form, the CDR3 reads TGTGCCAGCAGCCAAGAGCTTTCCCCCTTTTACGAGCAGTACTTC. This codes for CASSQELSPFYEQYF.

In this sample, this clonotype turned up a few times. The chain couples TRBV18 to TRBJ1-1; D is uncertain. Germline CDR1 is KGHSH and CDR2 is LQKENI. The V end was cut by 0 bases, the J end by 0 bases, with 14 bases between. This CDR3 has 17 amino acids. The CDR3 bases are TGTGCCAGCTCACCACCCGTGGGGTGGGGAGTGAACACTGAAGCTTTCTTT. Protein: CASSPPVGWGVNTEAFF.

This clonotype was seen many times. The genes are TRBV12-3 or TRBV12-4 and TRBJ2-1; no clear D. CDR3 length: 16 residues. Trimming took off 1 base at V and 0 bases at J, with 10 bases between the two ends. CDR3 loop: CASSLVPASSYNEQFF. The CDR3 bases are TGTGCCAGCAGTTTAGTGCCGGCTAGCTCCTACAATGAGCAGTTCTTC.

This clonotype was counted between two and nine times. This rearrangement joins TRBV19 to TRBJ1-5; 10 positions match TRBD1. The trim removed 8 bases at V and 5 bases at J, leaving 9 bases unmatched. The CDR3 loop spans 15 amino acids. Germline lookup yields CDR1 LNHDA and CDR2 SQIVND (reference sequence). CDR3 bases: TGTGCCAGTTCCCTAGAGGGGACAGGGGATCAGCCCCAGCATTTT. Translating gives CASSLEGTGDQPQHF.

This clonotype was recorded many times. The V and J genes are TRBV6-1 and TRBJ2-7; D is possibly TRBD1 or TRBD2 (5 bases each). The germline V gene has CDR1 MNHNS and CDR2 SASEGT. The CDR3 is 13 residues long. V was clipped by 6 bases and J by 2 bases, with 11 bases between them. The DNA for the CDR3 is TGTGCCAGCAGCCGAGGGGACGCCTACGAGCAGTACTTC. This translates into CASSRGDAYEQYF.

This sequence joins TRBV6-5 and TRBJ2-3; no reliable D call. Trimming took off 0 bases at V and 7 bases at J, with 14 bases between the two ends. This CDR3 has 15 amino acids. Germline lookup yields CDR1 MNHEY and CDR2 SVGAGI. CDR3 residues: CASSYSPKPLYTQYF. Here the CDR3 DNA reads TGTGCCAGCAGTTACTCTCCGAAGCCCTTGTATACGCAGTATTTT.

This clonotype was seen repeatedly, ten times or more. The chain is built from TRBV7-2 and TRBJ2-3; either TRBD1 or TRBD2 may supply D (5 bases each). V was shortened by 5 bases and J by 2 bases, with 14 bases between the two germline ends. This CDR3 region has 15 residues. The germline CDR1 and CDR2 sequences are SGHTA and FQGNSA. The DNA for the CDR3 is TGTGCCAGCAGCCCCTCGGGGCCCAACACAGATACGCAGTATTTT. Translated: CASSPSGPNTDTQYF.

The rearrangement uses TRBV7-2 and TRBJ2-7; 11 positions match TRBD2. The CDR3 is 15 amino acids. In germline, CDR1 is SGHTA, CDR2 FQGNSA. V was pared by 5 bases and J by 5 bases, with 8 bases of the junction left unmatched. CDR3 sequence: CASSPRLAGFDEQYF. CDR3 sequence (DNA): TGTGCCAGCAGCCCGAGACTAGCGGGGTTCGACGAGCAGTACTTC.

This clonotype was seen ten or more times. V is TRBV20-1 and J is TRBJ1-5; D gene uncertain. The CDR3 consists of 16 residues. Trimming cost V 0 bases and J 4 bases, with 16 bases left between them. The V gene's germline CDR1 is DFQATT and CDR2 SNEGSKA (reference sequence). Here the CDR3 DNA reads TGCAGTGCTAGAGATCTTACGAGCGTGGGGAATCAGCCCCAGCATTTT. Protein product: CSARDLTSVGNQPQHF.

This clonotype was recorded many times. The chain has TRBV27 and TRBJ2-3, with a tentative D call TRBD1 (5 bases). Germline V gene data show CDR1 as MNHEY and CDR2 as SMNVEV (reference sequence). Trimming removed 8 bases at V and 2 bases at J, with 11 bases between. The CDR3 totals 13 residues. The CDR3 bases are TGTGCCAGCTGCGACAGCTCCACAGATACGCAGTATTTT. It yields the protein CASCDSSTDTQYF.

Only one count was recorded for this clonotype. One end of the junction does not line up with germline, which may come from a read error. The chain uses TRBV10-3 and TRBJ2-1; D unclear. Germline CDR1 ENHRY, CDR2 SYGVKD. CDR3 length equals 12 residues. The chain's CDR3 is CAISEEANERFF. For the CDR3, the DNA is TGTGCCATCAGTGAAGAGGCCAATGAGCGGTTCTTC.

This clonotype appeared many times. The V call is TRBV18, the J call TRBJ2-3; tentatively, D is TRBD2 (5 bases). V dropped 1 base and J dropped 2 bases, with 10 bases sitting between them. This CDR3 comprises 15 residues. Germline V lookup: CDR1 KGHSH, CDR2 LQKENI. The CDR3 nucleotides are TGTGCCAGCTCACCACTGGAGGCACCCACAGATACGCAGTATTTT. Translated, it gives CASSPLEAPTDTQYF.

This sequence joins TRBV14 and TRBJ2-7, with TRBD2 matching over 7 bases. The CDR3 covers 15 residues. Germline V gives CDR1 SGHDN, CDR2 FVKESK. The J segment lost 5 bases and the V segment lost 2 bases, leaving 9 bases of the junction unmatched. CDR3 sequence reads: CASSQLDGRLHEQYF. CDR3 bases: TGTGCCAGCAGCCAATTAGACGGGAGGCTCCACGAGCAGTACTTC.

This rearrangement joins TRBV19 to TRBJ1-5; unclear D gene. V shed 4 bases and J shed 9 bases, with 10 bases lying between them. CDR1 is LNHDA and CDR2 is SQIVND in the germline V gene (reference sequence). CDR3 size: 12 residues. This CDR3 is CASSTAGLPQHF. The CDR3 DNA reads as TGTGCCAGTAGTACCGCGGGCTTGCCCCAGCATTTT.

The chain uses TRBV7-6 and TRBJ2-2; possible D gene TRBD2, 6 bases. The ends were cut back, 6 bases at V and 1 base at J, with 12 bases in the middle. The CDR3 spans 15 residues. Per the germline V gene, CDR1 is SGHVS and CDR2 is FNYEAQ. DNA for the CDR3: TGTGCCAGCAGGGCCCTGCGGGGGAACACCGGGGAGCTGTTTTTT. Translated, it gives CASRALRGNTGELFF.

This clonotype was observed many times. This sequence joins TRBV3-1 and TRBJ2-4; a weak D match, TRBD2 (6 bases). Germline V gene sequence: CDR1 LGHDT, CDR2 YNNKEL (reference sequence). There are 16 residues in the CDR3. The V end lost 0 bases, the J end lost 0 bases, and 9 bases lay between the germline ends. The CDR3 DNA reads TGTGCCAGCAGCCAAGAGGGCGGGAAAGCCAAAAACATTCAGTACTTC. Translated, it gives CASSQEGGKAKNIQYF.

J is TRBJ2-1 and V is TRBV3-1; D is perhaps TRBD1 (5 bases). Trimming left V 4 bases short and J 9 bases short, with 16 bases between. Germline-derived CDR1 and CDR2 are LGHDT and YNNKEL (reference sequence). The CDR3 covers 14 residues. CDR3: CASSPLDGDSEQFF. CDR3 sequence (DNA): TGTGCCAGCAGCCCCCTGGACGGAGACAGTGAGCAGTTCTTC.

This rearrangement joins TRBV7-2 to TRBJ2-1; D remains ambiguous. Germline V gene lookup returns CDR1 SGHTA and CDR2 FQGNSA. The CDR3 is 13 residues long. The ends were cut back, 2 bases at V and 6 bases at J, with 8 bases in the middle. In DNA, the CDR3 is TGTGCCAGCAGCTTATCAGGAGTCAATGAGCAGTTCTTC. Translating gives CASSLSGVNEQFF.

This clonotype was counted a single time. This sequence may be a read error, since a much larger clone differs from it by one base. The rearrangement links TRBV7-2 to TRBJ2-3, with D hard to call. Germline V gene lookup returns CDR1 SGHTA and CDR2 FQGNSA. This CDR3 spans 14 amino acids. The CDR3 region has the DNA TGTGCCAGCAGCTACCCCCCCCACACAGATAGGCAGTATTTT. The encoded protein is CASSYPPHTDRQYF.

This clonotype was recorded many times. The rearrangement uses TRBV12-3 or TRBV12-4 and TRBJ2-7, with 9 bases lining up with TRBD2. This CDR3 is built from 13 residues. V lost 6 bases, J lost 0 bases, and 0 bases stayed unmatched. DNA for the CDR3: TGTGCCAGCAGGCGGGAGGGCTCCTACGAGCAGTACTTC. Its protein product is CASRREGSYEQYF.